The 15 T cell receptor beta chains in this list originate from one sample, sequenced in a study of tumor-infiltrating lymphocytes in localized non-small cell lung cancer. The assay was immunoSEQ multiplex PCR, and TCRdb's table has in-frame clones only and misses some. The profile shows more than 10,000 clones, around 78% of them singletons. Sequencing was carried out using lung tumor tissue. The receptors derive from a human donor with non-small cell lung cancer.

The chain couples TRBV5-8 to TRBJ1-5; possible D gene TRBD1, 5 bases. The CDR3 runs to 17 residues. Germline CDR1 is SGHTS and CDR2 is YDEGEE. The V end lost 4 bases, the J end lost 1 base, and 18 bases lay between the germline ends. CDR3 in amino acids: CASSHLGGSRSNQPQHF. CDR3 nucleotide sequence: TGTGCCAGCAGCCATCTGGGGGGATCGAGAAGCAATCAGCCCCAGCATTTT.

In this sample, this clone turned up a few times. This chain joins TRBV7-8 and TRBJ1-5; TRBD1 is a possible D gene (5 bases). The CDR3 totals 17 residues. V was trimmed by 4 bases and J by 0 bases, leaving 16 bases between them. From germline, CDR1 is SGHVS and CDR2 FQNEAQ. Written as DNA, the CDR3 is TGTGCCAGCAGCTCCAGTTTTGTGGGGGATAGCAATCAGCCCCAGCATTTT. As protein: CASSSSFVGDSNQPQHF. Full variable domain (outside the CDR3, taken from reference TRBV7-8 and TRBJ1-5): GAGVSQSPRYKVAKRGQDVALRCDPISGHVSLFWYQQALGQGPEFLTYFQNEAQLDKSGLPSDRFFAERPEGSVSTLKIQRTQQEDSAVYLCASSSSFVGDSNQPQHFGDGTRLSIL.

This chain joins TRBV4-3 and TRBJ2-3; a possible D gene is TRBD2 (6 bases). The length of the CDR3 is 16 residues. Trimming shortened V by 2 bases and J by 4 bases, and 16 bases separated the two germline ends. CDR1 and CDR2 from the germline V gene are LGHNA and YSLEER. CDR3 protein: CASSQQGPSAADTQYF. In DNA form, the CDR3 reads TGCGCCAGCAGCCAACAGGGACCTAGCGCCGCAGATACGCAGTATTTT.

The chain is built from TRBV18 and TRBJ2-6; D is tentatively TRBD1 or TRBD2 (6 bases each). V lost 3 bases and J 4 bases, leaving 16 bases between the germline ends. CDR3 size: 17 residues. Germline assignment: CDR1 KGHSH and CDR2 LQKENI. The CDR3 here is CASSPVWGASGANVLTF. CDR3 in DNA: TGTGCCAGCTCACCTGTCTGGGGGGCGTCGGGGGCCAACGTCCTGACTTTC.

The chain uses TRBV5-8 and TRBJ2-6, with D perhaps matching TRBD1 (5 bases). The length of the CDR3 is 14 residues. V shed 0 bases and J shed 6 bases, with 7 bases lying between them. In germline, CDR1 is SGHTS, CDR2 YDEGEE. CDR3 residues: CASSLGQTANVLTF. As DNA, the CDR3 is TGTGCCAGCAGCTTGGGACAGACGGCCAACGTCCTGACTTTC.

This clone was seen only a few times. The chain recombines TRBV6-9 with TRBJ1-1; D is perhaps TRBD1 (5 bases). From germline, CDR1 is MNHGY and CDR2 SVAAGI. The CDR3 length is 14 residues. V lost 8 bases to trimming and J lost 1 base, with 14 bases between them. As DNA, the CDR3 is TGTGCCAGCGTCCCTTGGAGGGGGAACACTGAAGCTTTCTTT. This gives the protein CASVPWRGNTEAFF.

The CDR3 protein is CASSLGGPNNEKLFF. The CDR3, as DNA: TGCGCCAGCAGCTTGGGGGGACCGAATAATGAAAAACTGTTTTTT. This chain connects TRBV5-1 to TRBJ1-4; D is perhaps TRBD1 (5 bases). Germline assignment: CDR1 SGHRS and CDR2 YFSETQ. Trimming removed 0 bases from V and 4 bases from J, with 10 bases in between. This CDR3 contains 15 residues.

The J gene is TRBJ1-1, the V gene TRBV29-1, with D maybe TRBD1 (5 bases). CDR3 length equals 11 residues. The V gene's germline CDR1 is SQVTM and CDR2 ANQGSEA. V dropped 1 base and J dropped 9 bases, with 9 bases sitting between them. CDR3 coding DNA: TGCAGCGTTGAAGGGAAGGGGAAAGCTTTCTTT. Protein: CSVEGKGKAFF.

This clone was seen only once. This sequence joins TRBV7-2 and TRBJ1-6; tentatively, D is TRBD1 (6 bases). V lost 5 bases, J lost 2 bases, and 13 bases lay in between. CDR1 SGHTA and CDR2 FQGNSA come from the germline V gene. This CDR3 comprises 16 residues. For the CDR3, the DNA is TGTGCCAGCAGCCCACAGGGTAGGACCTATAATTCACCCCTCCACTTT. Its translation is CASSPQGRTYNSPLHF.

This clone was counted a single time. This rearrangement joins TRBV7-9 to TRBJ2-7; either TRBD1 or TRBD2 may fit D (5 bases each). CDR3 length: 13 amino acids. Trimming removed 4 bases from V and 3 bases from J, with 10 bases in between. The V gene's germline CDR1 is SEHNR and CDR2 FQNEAQ (reference sequence). This chain's CDR3 is CASSSGTHYEQYF. The CDR3 coding sequence is TGTGCCAGCAGCTCAGGGACCCACTACGAGCAGTACTTC. The complete variable domain, with remaining parts taken from reference TRBV7-9 and TRBJ2-7, reads DTGVSQNPRHKITKRGQNVTFRCDPISEHNRLYWYRQTLGQGPEFLTYFQNEAQLEKSRLLSDRFSAERPKGSFSTLEIQRTEQGDSAMYLCASSSGTHYEQYFGPGTRLTVT.

This clone was seen more than once but under ten times. This chain connects TRBV5-4 to TRBJ2-1; a possible D gene is TRBD1 (5 bases). Trimming took 4 bases from V and 4 from J, leaving 9 bases between them. This CDR3 contains 13 residues. The V gene's germline CDR1 is SGHNT and CDR2 YYREEE (reference sequence). For the CDR3, the DNA is TGTGCCAGCAGCCCCCAGGGTTACAATGAGCAGTTCTTC. Translation gives CASSPQGYNEQFF.

The chain combines TRBV9 with TRBJ2-1; D gene ambiguous. With 5 bases removed from V and 6 bases from J, the gap between germline ends came to 9 bases. In germline, CDR1 is SGDLS, CDR2 YYNGEE. The length of the CDR3 is 12 residues. In nucleotides, the CDR3 is TGTGCCAGCAGTAGAGACGGCAATGAGCAGTTCTTC. Translating it yields CASSRDGNEQFF. Full variable domain (rest looked up from reference TRBV9 and TRBJ2-1): DSGVTQTPKHLITATGQRVTLRCSPRSGDLSVYWYQQSLDQGLQFLIQYYNGEERAKGNILERFSAQQFPDLHSELNLSSLELGDSALYFCASSRDGNEQFFGPGTRLTVL.

V is TRBV5-1 and J is TRBJ1-4; D is perhaps TRBD1 (5 bases). The CDR3 length is 16 residues. Trimming shortened V by 4 bases and J by 6 bases, and 19 bases separated the two germline ends. Germline CDR1 is SGHRS and CDR2 is YFSETQ. CDR3 region: CASSAFGLGGDEKLFF. Here the CDR3 DNA reads TGCGCCAGCAGCGCGTTCGGCTTGGGAGGGGATGAAAAACTGTTTTTT. Together with reference TRBV5-1 and TRBJ1-4, the CDR3 gives the full variable domain: KAGVTQTPRYLIKTRGQQVTLSCSPISGHRSVSWYQQTPGQGLQFLFEYFSETQRNKGNFPGRFSGRQFSNSRSEMNVSTLELGDSALYLCASSAFGLGGDEKLFFGSGTQLSVL.

This sequence joins TRBV28 and TRBJ2-1; the match to TRBD2 covers 10 bases. The V and J ends lost 8 bases and 4 bases, in that order; junction bases with no gene match: 8. This CDR3 has 15 amino acids. The germline V gene has CDR1 MDHEN and CDR2 SYDVKM. CDR3 sequence: CASAPLAGGYNEQFF. The DNA of the CDR3 is TGTGCCAGCGCCCCATTAGCGGGAGGTTACAATGAGCAGTTCTTC.

The sample holds a few counts of this clone. This CDR3 reads CASSLASGDTQYF. The CDR3 nucleotides read TGTGCCAGCAGCCTAGCTAGCGGAGATACGCAGTATTTT. The chain joins TRBV11-3 to TRBJ2-3; 7 nucleotides match TRBD2. Per germline, CDR1 SGHNT and CDR2 YENEEA. V trimming: 5 bases; J trimming: 5 bases; junction bases outside the gene matches: 4. There are 13 residues in the CDR3. The full variable domain, its missing parts supplied by reference TRBV11-3 and TRBJ2-3, is EAGVVQSPRYKIIEKKQPVAFWCNPISGHNTLYWYLQNLGQGPELLIRYENEEAVDDSQLPKDRFSAERLKGVDSTLKIQPAELGDSAVYLCASSLASGDTQYFGPGTRLTVL.